A selection of T cell receptor beta chains follows, all from one sample in a study of CD8 T cells in ankylosing spondylitis. TCRdb re-analysed the 5' RACE reads in MiXCR, keeping a single row per CDR3 protein. The sample contains some 200,000 distinct CDR3 sequences, 18% of which appear only once. The sequenced sample was blood, either unsorted or a sorted T cell fraction (not recorded which). These receptors were collected from a male donor between 10 and 30 years old with ankylosing spondylitis or in good health (not recorded which). The CDR3 runs from the conserved cysteine through the conserved F or W.

CDR3 length: 12; V gene: TRBV5-1; CDR3 protein: CASSLGPNEQFF
CDR3 length: 14; V gene: TRBV30; CDR3 protein: CAWRLPTGGYEQFF
CDR3 length: 15; V gene: TRBV12-3/TRBV12-4; CDR3 protein: CASSLRSRGRPEAFF
CDR3 length: 15; V gene: TRBV7-3; CDR3 protein: CASSLTAEFFNEQFF
CDR3 length: 13; V gene: TRBV5-1; CDR3 protein: CASSLGFTGELFF
CDR3 length: 17; V gene: TRBV6-5; CDR3 protein: CASRRNAGGPLMETQYF
CDR3 length: 16; V gene: TRBV14; CDR3 protein: CASSRGTSGTVETQYF
CDR3 length: 11; V gene: TRBV7-9; CDR3 protein: CASSGYDEQFF
CDR3 length: 15; V gene: TRBV20-1; CDR3 protein: CSARGDRYKTKTQYF
CDR3 length: 12; V gene: TRBV5-6; CDR3 protein: CASSRPTGELFF
CDR3 length: 12; V gene: TRBV5-1; CDR3 protein: CASSPRGETQYF
CDR3 length: 13; V gene: TRBV28; CDR3 protein: CASKSLDKETQYF
CDR3 length: 15; V gene: TRBV5-1; CDR3 protein: CASSSVDRANTEAFF
CDR3 length: 15; V gene: TRBV20-1; CDR3 protein: CSARRPGLADNEQFF
CDR3 length: 15; V gene: TRBV12-3/TRBV12-4; CDR3 protein: CASSPDRVRTDTQYF
CDR3 length: 15; V gene: TRBV9; CDR3 protein: CASSPQDRRTDTQYF
CDR3 length: 17; V gene: TRBV4-2; CDR3 protein: CASSQDPGTGGDSPLHF
CDR3 length: 16; V gene: TRBV4-2; CDR3 protein: CASSLRTLAGQETQYF
CDR3 length: 15; V gene: TRBV12-3/TRBV12-4; CDR3 protein: CASSVLAGGPHEQFF
CDR3 length: 18; V gene: TRBV28; CDR3 protein: CASSPYPGLAGGPGEQFF
CDR3 length: 14; V gene: TRBV7-6; CDR3 protein: CASSLEPGVNEQFF
CDR3 length: 13; V gene: TRBV2; CDR3 protein: CARGGTTQETQYF
CDR3 length: 12; V gene: TRBV2; CDR3 protein: CASSAVGETQYF
CDR3 length: 13; V gene: TRBV7-6; CDR3 protein: CASSPGEEETQYF
CDR3 length: 12; V gene: TRBV15; CDR3 protein: CATSRDRTLPYF
CDR3 length: 17; V gene: TRBV12-3/TRBV12-4; CDR3 protein: CASSPRPGLAGSDTQYF
CDR3 length: 15; V gene: TRBV15; CDR3 protein: CATSPMGDSYNEQFF
CDR3 length: 13; V gene: TRBV27; CDR3 protein: CASSVQRTGELFF
CDR3 length: 15; V gene: TRBV6-4; CDR3 protein: CASSDSGTSYNEQFF
CDR3 length: 16; V gene: TRBV11-2; CDR3 protein: CASSLGLAGEGETQYF
CDR3 length: 12; V gene: TRBV7-8; CDR3 protein: CASRSGEETQYF
CDR3 length: 14; V gene: TRBV2; CDR3 protein: CASSRDRGAYEQYF
CDR3 length: 17; V gene: TRBV12-3/TRBV12-4; CDR3 protein: CASSDRDRVSGANVLTF
CDR3 length: 17; V gene: TRBV3-1; CDR3 protein: CASSPQLEGLGYNEQFF
CDR3 length: 15; V gene: TRBV29-1; CDR3 protein: CSVRTSGSSTDTQYF